The clone carrying this T cell receptor (beta chain) was counted at least ten times. The data stem from a study of T-cell reconstitution after alpha-beta-depleted transplantation in children. Preparation of the TCRbeta library used unique molecular identifiers. TCRdb redid the calling of the PCR reads with MiXCR, one entry per CDR3 protein. This sample has under 50,000 distinct CDR3 sequences; around 9% occur once, and the top ten carry approximately 25%. Germline loops: CDR1 MDHEN, CDR2 SYDVKM. V lost 5 bases and J lost 0; bases outside the gene matches: 9. CDR3 length: 18 amino acids. The receptor was isolated from a male patient aged 2-15 years who had a stem cell transplant for chronic granulomatous disease, so the T cells may come from the graft donor. The sample in question was PBMCs, mostly from graft donor cells, obtained 60 days after TCRalphabeta/CD19-depleted stem cell transplant. V usage is TRBV28 and J usage is TRBJ2-7, with 14 bases matching TRBD2. CDR3 DNA: TGTGCCAGCAGTCGCCCGGGACTAGCGGGAGTTAACTCCTACGAGCAGTACTTC. This sequence encodes CASSRPGLAGVNSYEQYF.